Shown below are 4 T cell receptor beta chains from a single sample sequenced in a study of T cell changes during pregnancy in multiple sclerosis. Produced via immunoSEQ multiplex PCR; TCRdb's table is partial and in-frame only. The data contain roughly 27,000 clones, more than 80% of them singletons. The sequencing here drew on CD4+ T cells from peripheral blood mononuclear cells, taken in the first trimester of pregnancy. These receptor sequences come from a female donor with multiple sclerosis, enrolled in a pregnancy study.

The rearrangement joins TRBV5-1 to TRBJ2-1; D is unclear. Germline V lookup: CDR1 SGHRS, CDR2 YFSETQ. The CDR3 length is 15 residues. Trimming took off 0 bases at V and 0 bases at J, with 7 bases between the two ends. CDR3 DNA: TGCGCCAGCAGCTTGGTTCAGAACTCCTACAATGAGCAGTTCTTC. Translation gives CASSLVQNSYNEQFF. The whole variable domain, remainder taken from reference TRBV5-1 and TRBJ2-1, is KAGVTQTPRYLIKTRGQQVTLSCSPISGHRSVSWYQQTPGQGLQFLFEYFSETQRNKGNFPGRFSGRQFSNSRSEMNVSTLELGDSALYLCASSLVQNSYNEQFFGPGTRLTVL.

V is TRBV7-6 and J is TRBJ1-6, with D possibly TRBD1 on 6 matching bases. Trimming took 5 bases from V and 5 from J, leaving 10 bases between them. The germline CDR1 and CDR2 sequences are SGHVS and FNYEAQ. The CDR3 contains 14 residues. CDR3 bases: TGTGCCAGCAGCAGGGACATCAATAATTCACCCCTCCACTTT. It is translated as CASSRDINNSPLHF.

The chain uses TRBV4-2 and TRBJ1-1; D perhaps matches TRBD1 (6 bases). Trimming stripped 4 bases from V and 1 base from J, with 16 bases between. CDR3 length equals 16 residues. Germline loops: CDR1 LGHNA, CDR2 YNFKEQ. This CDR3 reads CASSLSRGGWNTEAFF. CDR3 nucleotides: TGTGCCAGCAGCCTTAGCCGAGGGGGATGGAACACTGAAGCTTTCTTT.

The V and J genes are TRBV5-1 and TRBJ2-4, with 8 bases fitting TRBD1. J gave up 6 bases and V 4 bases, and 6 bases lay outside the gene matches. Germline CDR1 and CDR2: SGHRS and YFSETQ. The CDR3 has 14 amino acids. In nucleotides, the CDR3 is TGCGCCAGCAGCCGGACAGGGCCTCTAAACATTCAGTACTTC. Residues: CASSRTGPLNIQYF.